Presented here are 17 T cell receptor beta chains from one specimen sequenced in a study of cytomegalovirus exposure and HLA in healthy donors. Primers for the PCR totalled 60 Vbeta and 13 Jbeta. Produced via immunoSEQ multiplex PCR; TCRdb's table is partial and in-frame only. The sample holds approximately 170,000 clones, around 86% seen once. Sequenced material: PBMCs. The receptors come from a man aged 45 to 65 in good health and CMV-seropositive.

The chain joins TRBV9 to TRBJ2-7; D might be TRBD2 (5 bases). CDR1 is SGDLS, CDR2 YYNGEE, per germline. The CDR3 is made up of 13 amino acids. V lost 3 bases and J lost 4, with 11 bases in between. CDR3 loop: CASSDHPGYEQYF. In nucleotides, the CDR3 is TGTGCCAGCAGCGATCACCCGGGGTACGAGCAGTACTTC.

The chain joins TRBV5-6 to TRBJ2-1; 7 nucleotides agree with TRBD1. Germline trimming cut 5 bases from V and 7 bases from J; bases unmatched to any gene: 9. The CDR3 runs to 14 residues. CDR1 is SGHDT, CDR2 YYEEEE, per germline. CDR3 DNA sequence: TGTGCCAGCAGACCCGGGACAGTAAGTAATGAGCAGTTCTTC. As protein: CASRPGTVSNEQFF.

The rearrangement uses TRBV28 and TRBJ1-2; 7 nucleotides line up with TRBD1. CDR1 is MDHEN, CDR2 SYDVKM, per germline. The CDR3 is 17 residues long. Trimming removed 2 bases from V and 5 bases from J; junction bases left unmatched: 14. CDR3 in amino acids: CASSLRYRQGASYGYTF. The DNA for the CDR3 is TGTGCCAGCAGTTTACGCTACCGACAGGGTGCTTCGTATGGCTACACCTTC.

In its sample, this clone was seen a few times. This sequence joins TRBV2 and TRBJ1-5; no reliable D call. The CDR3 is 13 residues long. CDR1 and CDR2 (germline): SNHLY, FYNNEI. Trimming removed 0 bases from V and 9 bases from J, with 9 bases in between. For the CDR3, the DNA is TGTGCCAGCAGTGAAGCGCTCGGGTTGCCCCAGCATTTT. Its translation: CASSEALGLPQHF.

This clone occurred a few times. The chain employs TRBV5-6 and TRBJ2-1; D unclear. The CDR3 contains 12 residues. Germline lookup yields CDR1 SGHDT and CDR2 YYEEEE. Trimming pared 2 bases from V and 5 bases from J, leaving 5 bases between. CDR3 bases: TGTGCCAGCAGCTTCGCAGACAATGAGCAGTTCTTC. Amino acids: CASSFADNEQFF.

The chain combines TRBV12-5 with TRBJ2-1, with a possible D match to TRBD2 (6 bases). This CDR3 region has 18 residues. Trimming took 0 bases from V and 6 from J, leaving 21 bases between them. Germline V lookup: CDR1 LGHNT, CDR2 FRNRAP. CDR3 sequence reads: CASGLVRVAGPVINEQFF. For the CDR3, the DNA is TGTGCTAGTGGTTTGGTACGGGTTGCGGGACCCGTTATCAATGAGCAGTTCTTC.

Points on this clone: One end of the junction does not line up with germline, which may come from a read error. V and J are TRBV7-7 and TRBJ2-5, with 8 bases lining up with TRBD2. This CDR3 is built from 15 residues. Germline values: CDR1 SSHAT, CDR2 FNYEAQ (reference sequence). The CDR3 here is CASSLDGTSSETQYF. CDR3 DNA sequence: TGTGCTAGCAGCTTAGATGGGACTAGTTCAGAGACCCAGTACTTC.

The CDR3 nucleotides read TGTGCCAGCAGCGCGGGGGAGGGACTGAGATTCTACGAGCAGTACTTC. Amino acid sequence: CASSAGEGLRFYEQYF. This chain joins TRBV7-2 and TRBJ2-7; 7 bases line up with TRBD2. Germline-derived CDR1 and CDR2 are SGHTA and FQGNSA. The length of the CDR3 is 16 residues. The junction had 13 bases not matched to a gene; V was cut back by 5 bases and J by 3 bases.

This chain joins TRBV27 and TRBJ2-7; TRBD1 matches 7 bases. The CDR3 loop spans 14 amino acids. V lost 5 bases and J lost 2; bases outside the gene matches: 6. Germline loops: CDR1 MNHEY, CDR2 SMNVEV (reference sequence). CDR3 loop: CASSTTGATYEQYF. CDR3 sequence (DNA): TGTGCCAGCAGTACTACAGGGGCCACCTACGAGCAGTACTTC.

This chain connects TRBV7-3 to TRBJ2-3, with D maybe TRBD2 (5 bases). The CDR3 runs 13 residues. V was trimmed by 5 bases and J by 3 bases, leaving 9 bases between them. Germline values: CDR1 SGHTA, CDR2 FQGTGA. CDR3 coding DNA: TGTGCCAGCAGCGCCAGGACTACAGATACGCAGTATTTT. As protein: CASSARTTDTQYF.

The DNA of the CDR3 is TGTGCCAGCAACCTCTTGACAGGGAGGAACACTGAAGCTTTCTTT. Translation: CASNLLTGRNTEAFF. The chain links TRBV19 to TRBJ1-1; 7 nucleotides line up with TRBD1. Germline V lookup: CDR1 LNHDA, CDR2 SQIVND (reference sequence). The V segment lost 9 bases and the J segment 1 base; nucleotides outside the gene matches: 11. The length of the CDR3 is 15 residues.

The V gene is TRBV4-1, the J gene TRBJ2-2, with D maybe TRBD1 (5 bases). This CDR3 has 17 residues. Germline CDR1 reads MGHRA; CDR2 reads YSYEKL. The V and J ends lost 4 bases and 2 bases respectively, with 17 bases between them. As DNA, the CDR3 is TGCGCCAGCAGCCGAGTGGGGCAGGGCCCCAACACCGGGGAGCTGTTTTTT. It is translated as CASSRVGQGPNTGELFF.

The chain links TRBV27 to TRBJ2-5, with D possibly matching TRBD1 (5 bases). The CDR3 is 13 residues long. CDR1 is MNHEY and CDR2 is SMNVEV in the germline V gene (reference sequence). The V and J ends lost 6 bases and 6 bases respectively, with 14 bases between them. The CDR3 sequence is CASRPGLLKTQYF. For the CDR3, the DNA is TGTGCCAGCAGGCCAGGGTTGCTAAAGACCCAGTACTTC.

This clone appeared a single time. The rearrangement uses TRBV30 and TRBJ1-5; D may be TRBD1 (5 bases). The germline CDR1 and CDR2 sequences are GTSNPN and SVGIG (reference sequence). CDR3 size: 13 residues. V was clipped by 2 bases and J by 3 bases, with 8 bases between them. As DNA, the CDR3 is TGTGCCTGGAGTCCAGGGATCAATCAGCCCCAGCATTTT. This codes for CAWSPGINQPQHF.

In DNA form, the CDR3 reads TGTGCCTGGAGTCCAGGAGGGACTGAAGCTTTCTTT. Translation gives CAWSPGGTEAFF. The V gene is TRBV30, the J gene TRBJ1-1; D call uncertain. Looked up from germline, CDR1 is GTSNPN and CDR2 is SVGIG (reference sequence). CDR3 length equals 12 residues. Trimming removed 2 bases from V and 5 bases from J, with 9 bases in between.

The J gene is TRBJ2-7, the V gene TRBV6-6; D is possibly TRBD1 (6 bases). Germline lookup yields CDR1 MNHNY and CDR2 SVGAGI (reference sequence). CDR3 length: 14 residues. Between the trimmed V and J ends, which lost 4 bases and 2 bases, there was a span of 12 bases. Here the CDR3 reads CASSLNRAAYEQYF. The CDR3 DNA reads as TGTGCCAGCAGTTTGAACAGGGCAGCCTACGAGCAGTACTTC.

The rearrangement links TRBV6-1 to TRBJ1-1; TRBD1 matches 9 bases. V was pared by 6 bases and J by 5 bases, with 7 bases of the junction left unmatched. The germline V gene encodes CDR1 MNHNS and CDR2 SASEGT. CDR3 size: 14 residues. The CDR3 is CASREQGAITEAFF. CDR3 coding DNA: TGTGCCAGCAGAGAACAGGGGGCGATTACTGAAGCTTTCTTT.